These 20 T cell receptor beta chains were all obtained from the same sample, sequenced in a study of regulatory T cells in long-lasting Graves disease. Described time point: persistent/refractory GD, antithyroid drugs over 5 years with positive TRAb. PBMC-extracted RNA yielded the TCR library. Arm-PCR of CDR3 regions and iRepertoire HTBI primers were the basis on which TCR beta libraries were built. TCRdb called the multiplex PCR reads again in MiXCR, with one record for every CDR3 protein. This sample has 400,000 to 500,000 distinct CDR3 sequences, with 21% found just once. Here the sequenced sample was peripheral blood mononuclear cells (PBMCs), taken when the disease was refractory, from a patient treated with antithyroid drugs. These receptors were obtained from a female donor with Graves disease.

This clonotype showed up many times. The CDR3 nucleotides read TGTGCCAGCAGGAGCGGGAGGGCGAACACCGGGGAGCTGTTTTTT. Translated, it gives CASRSGRANTGELFF. The chain employs TRBV2 and TRBJ2-2; 10 bases agree with TRBD2. Germline V gene lookup returns CDR1 SNHLY and CDR2 FYNNEI. Trimming cost V 6 bases and J 0 bases; bases outside gene matches: 1. The CDR3 loop spans 15 amino acids.

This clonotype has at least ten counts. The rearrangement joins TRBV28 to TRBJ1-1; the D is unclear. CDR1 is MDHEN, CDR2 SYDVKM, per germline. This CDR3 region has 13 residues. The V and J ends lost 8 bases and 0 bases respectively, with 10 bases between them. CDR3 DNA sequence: TGTGCCAGCCGTGGAGTGATGAACACTGAAGCTTTCTTT. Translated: CASRGVMNTEAFF.

The CDR3 reads CAWSRDRYQPQHF. Here the CDR3 DNA reads TGTGCCTGGAGTCGGGACAGATATCAGCCCCAGCATTTT. V usage is TRBV30 and J usage is TRBJ1-5, with 7 bases fitting TRBD1. V was clipped by 2 bases and J by 5 bases; unmatched bases: 3. The CDR3 extends over 13 amino acids. Germline-derived CDR1 and CDR2 are GTSNPN and SVGIG (reference sequence).

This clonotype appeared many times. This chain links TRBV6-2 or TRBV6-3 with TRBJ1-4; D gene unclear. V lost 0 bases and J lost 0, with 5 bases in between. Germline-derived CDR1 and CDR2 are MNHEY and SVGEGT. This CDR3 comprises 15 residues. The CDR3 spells CASSYSAATNEKLFF. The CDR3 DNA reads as TGTGCCAGCAGTTACTCGGCTGCAACTAATGAAAAACTGTTTTTT.

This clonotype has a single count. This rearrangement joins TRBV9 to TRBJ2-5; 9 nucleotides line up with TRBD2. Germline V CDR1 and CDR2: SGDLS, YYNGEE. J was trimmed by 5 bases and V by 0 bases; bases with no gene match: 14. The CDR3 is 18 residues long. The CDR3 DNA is TGTGCCAGCAGCGTAGATTCGGCTAGCGGGATAAAGCGGGAGACCCAGTACTTC. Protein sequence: CASSVDSASGIKRETQYF.

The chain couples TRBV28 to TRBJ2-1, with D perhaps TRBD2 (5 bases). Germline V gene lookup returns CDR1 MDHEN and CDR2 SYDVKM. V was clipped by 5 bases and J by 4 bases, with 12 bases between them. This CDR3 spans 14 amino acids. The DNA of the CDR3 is TGTGCCAGCAGTCCCCGAAAGCGGTACAATGAGCAGTTCTTC. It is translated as CASSPRKRYNEQFF.

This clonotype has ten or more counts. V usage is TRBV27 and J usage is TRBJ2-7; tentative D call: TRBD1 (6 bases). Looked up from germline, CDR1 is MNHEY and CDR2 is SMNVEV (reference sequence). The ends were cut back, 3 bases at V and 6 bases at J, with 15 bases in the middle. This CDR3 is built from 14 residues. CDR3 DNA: TGTGCCAGCAGTTTTGGGGGAAACAGGGCCGAGCAGTACTTC. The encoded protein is CASSFGGNRAEQYF.

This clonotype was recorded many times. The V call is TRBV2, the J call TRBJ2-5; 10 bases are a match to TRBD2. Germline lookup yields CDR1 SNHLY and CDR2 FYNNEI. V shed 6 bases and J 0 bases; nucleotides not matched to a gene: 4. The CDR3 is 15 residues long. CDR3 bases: TGTGCCAGCAGACTAGCGGGACCGTACCAAGAGACCCAGTACTTC. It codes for CASRLAGPYQETQYF.

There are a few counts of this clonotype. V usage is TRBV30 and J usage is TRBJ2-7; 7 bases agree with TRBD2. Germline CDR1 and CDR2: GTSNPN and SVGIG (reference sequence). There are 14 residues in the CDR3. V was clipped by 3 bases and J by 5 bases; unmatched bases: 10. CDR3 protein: CAWSPTSAVDEQYF. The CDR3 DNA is TGTGCCTGGAGCCCCACTAGCGCGGTCGACGAGCAGTACTTC. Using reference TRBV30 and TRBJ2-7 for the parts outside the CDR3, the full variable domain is SQTIHQWPATLVQPVGSPLSLECTVEGTSNPNLYWYRQAAGRGLQLLFYSVGIGQISSEVPQNLSASRPQDRQFILSSKKLLLSDSGFYLCAWSPTSAVDEQYFGPGTRLTVT.

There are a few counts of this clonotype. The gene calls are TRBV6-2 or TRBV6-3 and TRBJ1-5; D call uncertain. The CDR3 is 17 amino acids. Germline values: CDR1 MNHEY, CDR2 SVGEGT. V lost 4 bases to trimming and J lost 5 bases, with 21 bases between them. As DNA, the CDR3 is TGTGCCAGCAGTTCCCACCCCCGGCCCCCGCGGCATCAGCCCCAGCATTTT. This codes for CASSSHPRPPRHQPQHF.

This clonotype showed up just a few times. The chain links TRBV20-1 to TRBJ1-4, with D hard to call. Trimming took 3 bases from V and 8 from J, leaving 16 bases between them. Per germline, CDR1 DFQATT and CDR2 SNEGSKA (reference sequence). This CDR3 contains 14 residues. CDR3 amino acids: CSARTTLKGEKLFF. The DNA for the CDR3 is TGCAGTGCTAGGACGACACTCAAAGGAGAAAAACTGTTTTTT.

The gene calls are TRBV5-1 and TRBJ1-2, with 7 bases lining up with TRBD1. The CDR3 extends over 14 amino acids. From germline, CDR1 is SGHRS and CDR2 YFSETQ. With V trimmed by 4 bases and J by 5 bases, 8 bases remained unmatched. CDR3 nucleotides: TGCGCCAGCAGCCTCGGACAGGCTCCGTATGGCTACACCTTC. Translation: CASSLGQAPYGYTF.

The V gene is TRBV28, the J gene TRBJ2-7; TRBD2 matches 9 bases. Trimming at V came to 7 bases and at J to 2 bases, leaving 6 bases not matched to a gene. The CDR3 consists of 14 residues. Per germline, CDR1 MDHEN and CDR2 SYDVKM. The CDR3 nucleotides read TGTGCCAGCATAGGTAGCGGGGGAACCTACGAGCAGTACTTC. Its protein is CASIGSGGTYEQYF.

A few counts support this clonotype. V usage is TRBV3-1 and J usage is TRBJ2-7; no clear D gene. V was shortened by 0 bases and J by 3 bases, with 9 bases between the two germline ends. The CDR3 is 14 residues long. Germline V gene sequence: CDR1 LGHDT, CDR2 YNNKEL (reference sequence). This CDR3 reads CASSQDTGSYEQYF. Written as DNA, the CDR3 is TGTGCCAGCAGCCAAGATACCGGTAGCTACGAGCAGTACTTC.

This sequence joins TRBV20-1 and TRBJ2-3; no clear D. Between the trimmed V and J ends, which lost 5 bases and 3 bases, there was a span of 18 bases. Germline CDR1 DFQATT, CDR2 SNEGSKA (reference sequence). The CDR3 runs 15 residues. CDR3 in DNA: TGCAGTGCTTTGATATTCCTGCGTGAAACAGATACGCAGTATTTT. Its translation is CSALIFLRETDTQYF.

The CDR3 spells CASRRDRGRKLFF. CDR3 nucleotide sequence: TGTGCCAGCAGGAGGGACAGGGGGCGCAAACTGTTTTTT. The chain recombines TRBV28 with TRBJ1-4; 12 bases are a match to TRBD1. The trim removed 6 bases at V and 11 bases at J, leaving 4 bases unmatched. This CDR3 contains 13 residues. The germline CDR1 and CDR2 sequences are MDHEN and SYDVKM.

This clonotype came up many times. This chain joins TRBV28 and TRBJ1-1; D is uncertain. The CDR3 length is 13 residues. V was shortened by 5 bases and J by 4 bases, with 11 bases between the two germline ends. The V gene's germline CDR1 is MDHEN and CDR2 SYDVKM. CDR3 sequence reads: CASSPPGVTEAFF. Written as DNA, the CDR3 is TGTGCCAGCAGTCCGCCGGGCGTCACTGAAGCTTTCTTT.

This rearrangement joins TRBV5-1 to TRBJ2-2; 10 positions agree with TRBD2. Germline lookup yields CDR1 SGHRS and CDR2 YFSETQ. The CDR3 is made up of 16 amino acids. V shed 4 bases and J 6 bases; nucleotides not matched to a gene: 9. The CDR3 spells CASSARGGLAAGELFF. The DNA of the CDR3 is TGCGCCAGCAGCGCTCGAGGCGGACTAGCGGCCGGGGAGCTGTTTTTT.

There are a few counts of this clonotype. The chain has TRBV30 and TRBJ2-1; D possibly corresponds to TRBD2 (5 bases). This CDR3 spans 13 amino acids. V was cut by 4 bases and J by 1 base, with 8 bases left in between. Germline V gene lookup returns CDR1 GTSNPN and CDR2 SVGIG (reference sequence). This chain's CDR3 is CAWNWESYNEQFF. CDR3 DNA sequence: TGTGCCTGGAACTGGGAGTCCTACAATGAGCAGTTCTTC.

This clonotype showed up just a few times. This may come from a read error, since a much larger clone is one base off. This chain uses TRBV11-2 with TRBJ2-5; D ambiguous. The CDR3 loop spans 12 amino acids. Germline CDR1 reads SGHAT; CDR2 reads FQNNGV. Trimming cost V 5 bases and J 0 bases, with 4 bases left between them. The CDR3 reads CASSPNQETQYF. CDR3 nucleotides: TGTGCCAGCAGCCCCAACCAAGAGACCCAGTACTTC.